This TCR beta chain was identified during a study of blood T cell repertoires in COVID-19. Clones were sequenced by immunoSEQ multiplex PCR, and TCRdb holds only the in-frame ones, with some missing. Seen here are 250,000 to 350,000 clones, around nine tenths observed once, and the top ten hold 0.94%. The specimen was peripheral blood. The sequence was collected from a woman aged 40 to 55 who had recovered from COVID-19.

This chain's CDR3 is CASSFIGRGDEQFF. DNA of the CDR3: TGCGCCAGCAGCTTCATCGGGAGGGGAGACGAGCAGTTCTTC. The chain recombines TRBV5-1 with TRBJ2-1; TRBD2 matches at 8 bases. J was trimmed by 10 bases and V by 2 bases; bases with no gene match: 8. CDR1 and CDR2 from the germline V gene are SGHRS and YFSETQ. The CDR3 totals 14 residues. The full variable domain, in which reference TRBV5-1 and TRBJ2-1 provide the parts outside the CDR3, is KAGVTQTPRYLIKTRGQQVTLSCSPISGHRSVSWYQQTPGQGLQFLFEYFSETQRNKGNFPGRFSGRQFSNSRSEMNVSTLELGDSALYLCASSFIGRGDEQFFGPGTRLTVL.